This T cell receptor beta chain appears in the sequencing data of a study of T-cell reconstitution after alpha-beta-depleted transplantation in children. This CDR3 has 15 amino acids. Deletions cut 3 bases from V and 2 bases from J, with 13 bases between. Preparation of the TCRbeta library involved a method that used unique molecular identifiers. TCRdb recomputed calls from the PCR reads with MiXCR, one row per CDR3 protein. The sample records approximately 400,000 distinct CDR3 sequences, roughly a tenth being singletons. The chain combines TRBV12-3 or TRBV12-4 with TRBJ1-2; unclear D gene. Here the sequenced sample was PBMCs from the stem cell graft donor, taken from the stem cell graft. The sequence was collected from a human donor who donated a stem cell graft to a child with acute myeloid leukemia. For the CDR3, the DNA is TGTGCCAGCAGTTTCCGGACCCCGACCAACTATGGCTACACCTTC. This gives the protein CASSFRTPTNYGYTF.